This T cell receptor (beta chain) was captured by sequencing in a study of blood T cell repertoires in COVID-19. In the authors' methods: Nucleated cell counts were estimated from reference gene primer amplification. Sequenced by immunoSEQ multiplex PCR; TCRdb stores in-frame clones only, minus some. The V and J calls and clone size were taken over from that table, and D and trimming were inferred from the DNA. The repertoire holds 350,000 to 450,000 clones, with 70% to 90% as singletons. This CDR3 is 16 amino acids long. Germline V lookup: CDR1 SGHDT, CDR2 YYEEEE. V lost 3 bases to trimming and J lost 2 bases; unmatched junction nucleotides: 4. This study enrolled people aged about 18 to 100 from about two dozen US geographic areas. Clinical history as reported by participants underpinned cohort assignment. Individuals in the exposed group had encountered a COVID-19 case within 2 weeks preceding study entry.

The receptor was isolated from a woman under 30 who had been exposed to COVID-19. Material: PBMCs or T cells enriched from blood (not recorded which). The V and J genes are TRBV5-6 and TRBJ2-1, with 11 positions matching TRBD2. CDR3 region: CASSWGSGRAYNEQFF. CDR3 nucleotide sequence: TGTGCCAGCAGCTGGGGTAGCGGGAGGGCCTACAATGAGCAGTTCTTC.